The table lists the clone carrying this T cell receptor beta chain with many counts. Its specificity is not known. Mismatch with germline at one junction end may stem from a read error. This sample is drawn from a study of early T cells in non-severe SARS-CoV-2 infection. Study-wide background: The input, bulk RNA from unsorted whole blood, was sequenced, and chains were unpaired.

Each single cDNA molecule received a unique molecular identifier. TCRdb reanalysed the 5' RACE reads using MiXCR and keeps one entry per CDR3 protein. The table has tens of thousands of distinct CDR3 sequences, roughly 6.1% seen once. CDR3 length: 14 amino acids. Germline loops: CDR1 SSHAT, CDR2 FNYEAQ (reference sequence). Study-level points and caveats: Comparison of clonotypes with VDJdb favored anti-spike CD8 responses while missing private and CD4 specificities.

The rearrangement links TRBV7-7 to TRBJ2-2, with 9 bases identical to TRBD1. This clonotype originated in an adult who was a healthcare worker with PCR-confirmed SARS-CoV-2 infection or an uninfected control (not recorded which). Sequences were derived from whole blood, sampled at baseline. Written as DNA, the CDR3 is TGTGCTAGCAGCCCGGACAGGGGCACCGGGGAGCTGTTTTTT. Residues: CASSPDRGTGELFF.